The source of this T cell receptor beta chain is a study of T-cell reconstitution after alpha-beta-depleted transplantation in children. Study-wide points: Several hundred rapidly expanded clones from non-depleted graft cells reportedly supplied alpha-beta T cells about two months post-transplant. Surviving recipient T cells and intrathymic progenitors accounted for some patients' high TCRbeta diversity at day 60. At one year after transplant, newly produced T cells mostly accounted for T-cell counts and diversity.

V was pared by 4 bases and J by 0 bases, with 9 bases between. The germline gives CDR1 MDHEN, CDR2 SYDVKM. This CDR3 is built from 15 residues. This clonotype appeared many times. Its specificity is unknown. The library targeted TCRbeta and was prepared with unique molecular identifiers. TCRdb reprocessed the PCR reads with MiXCR, giving one entry per CDR3 protein. The sample has some 150,000 distinct CDR3 sequences; 8% to 10% are singletons. V usage is TRBV28 and J usage is TRBJ1-4, with D tentatively TRBD1 (6 bases). The source of this sequence is a female patient aged 2-9 years who had a stem cell transplant for congenital amegakaryocytic thrombocytopenia, so the T cells may come from the graft donor. The starting material was PBMCs, mostly from graft donor cells, obtained 180 days after TCRalphabeta/CD19-depleted stem cell transplant. CDR3 sequence: CASSSSGATNEKLFF. As DNA, the CDR3 is TGTGCCAGCAGTTCGTCAGGGGCAACTAATGAAAAACTGTTTTTT.